This TCR beta chain is drawn from a study of cytomegalovirus exposure and HLA in healthy donors. The overall study: Later analysis reported that the 120 or so validation repertoires shared the platform of the roughly 680 first-cohort repertoires. Study-level findings and limits: Among the CMV-associated chains, a few were confirmed in vitro as specific for CMV antigens.

The protocol was immunoSEQ multiplex PCR, while the TCRdb copy is restricted to in-frame clones and leaves out a portion. This sample has around 260,000 clones; 90% occur once, and the top ten carry just over 3%. J was trimmed by 3 bases and V by 1 base; bases with no gene match: 9. The CDR3 covers 17 residues. Per the germline V gene, CDR1 is LGHNA and CDR2 is YNFKEQ. For this clone: Antigen specificity is unknown.

The sample taken for sequencing was PBMCs. The receptor was isolated from a young woman in good health and CMV-seronegative. The chain joins TRBV4-2 to TRBJ1-5; 7 nucleotides align to TRBD1. CDR3 coding DNA: TGTGCCAGCAGCCAAGGAGGGACAGCGACTTCCAATCAGCCCCAGCATTTT. Amino acids: CASSQGGTATSNQPQHF.